The 9 T cell receptor beta chains listed next were all sequenced from one sample in a study of a mutant IDH1 vaccine in newly diagnosed glioma. Stated time point: baseline, week 1 (first vaccination visit). Regarding treatment: pre-vaccination baseline after standard-of-care therapy. Assay used: immunoSEQ multiplex PCR; TCRdb lists only in-frame clones, some missing. The table shows about 51,000 clones, with roughly 80% occurring only once. The source material was PBMCs, sampled from a glioma patient treated with radiotherapy, temozolomide or both. The source of these receptors is a woman aged 40 to 50 with glioma.

The chain couples TRBV2 to TRBJ2-2; D not resolved. Trimming left V 2 bases short and J 1 base short, with 8 bases between. The CDR3 covers 15 residues. Germline lookup yields CDR1 SNHLY and CDR2 FYNNEI. The CDR3 sequence is CASSEWARNTGELFF. CDR3 DNA: TGTGCCAGCAGTGAATGGGCGCGGAACACCGGGGAGCTGTTTTTT.

This chain links TRBV5-1 with TRBJ1-6; 10 positions match TRBD1. There are 14 residues in the CDR3. Germline assignment: CDR1 SGHRS and CDR2 YFSETQ. Unmatched junction bases numbered 1, after V lost 2 bases and J lost 8 bases. Written as DNA, the CDR3 is TGCGCCAGCAGCTTCGGACAGGGGGATTCACCCCTCCACTTT. Residues: CASSFGQGDSPLHF. Looking up the rest from reference TRBV5-1 and TRBJ1-6 gives the full variable domain: KAGVTQTPRYLIKTRGQQVTLSCSPISGHRSVSWYQQTPGQGLQFLFEYFSETQRNKGNFPGRFSGRQFSNSRSEMNVSTLELGDSALYLCASSFGQGDSPLHFGNGTRLTVT.

V and J are TRBV27 and TRBJ1-5, with a tentative D call TRBD1 (6 bases). CDR3 length equals 13 residues. The V and J ends lost 8 bases and 10 bases respectively, with 18 bases between them. CDR1 is MNHEY and CDR2 is SMNVEV in the germline V gene (reference sequence). The CDR3 spells CASGDFGGQPQHF. The DNA for the CDR3 is TGTGCCAGCGGAGACTTCGGGGGGCAACCCCAGCATTTT.

V is TRBV2 and J is TRBJ2-3; D gene uncertain. V dropped 0 bases and J dropped 1 base, with 5 bases sitting between them. The CDR3 has 14 residues. CDR1 is SNHLY, CDR2 FYNNEI, per germline. This CDR3 is CASSEALGTDTQYF. The CDR3 DNA is TGTGCCAGCAGTGAAGCGCTTGGCACAGATACGCAGTATTTT.

The rearrangement uses TRBV7-9 and TRBJ1-2; D call uncertain. The V end lost 2 bases, the J end lost 0 bases, and 7 bases lay between the germline ends. The CDR3 consists of 14 residues. CDR1 is SEHNR, CDR2 FQNEAQ, per germline (reference sequence). The CDR3 DNA reads TGTGCCAGCAGCTTACCATACTCTAACTATGGCTACACCTTC. Amino acid sequence: CASSLPYSNYGYTF. The entire variable domain, with the rest obtained from reference TRBV7-9 and TRBJ1-2, is as follows: DTGVSQNPRHKITKRGQNVTFRCDPISEHNRLYWYRQTLGQGPEFLTYFQNEAQLEKSRLLSDRFSAERPKGSFSTLEIQRTEQGDSAMYLCASSLPYSNYGYTFGSGTRLTVV.

The rearrangement uses TRBV7-9 and TRBJ1-1; D might be TRBD1 (5 bases). The CDR3 has 12 amino acids. Per germline, CDR1 SEHNR and CDR2 FQNEAQ (reference sequence). Trimming removed 5 bases at V and 13 bases at J, with 17 bases between. The CDR3 DNA reads TGTGCCAGCAGCGCCGTTTCAGGGTTTGGTTTCTTT. Translation gives CASSAVSGFGFF.

The chain carries TRBV7-2 and TRBJ2-7, with 8 bases aligning to TRBD2. The CDR3 runs to 15 residues. The germline gives CDR1 SGHTA, CDR2 FQGNSA. The J segment lost 5 bases and the V segment lost 0 bases, leaving 6 bases of the junction unmatched. The DNA of the CDR3 is TGTGCCAGCAGCTTAGCCGGGACTAGGGTTGACGAGCAGTACTTC. Translation gives CASSLAGTRVDEQYF.

This CDR3 is CASSDEYAYEQYF. The CDR3 DNA is TGTGCCTCGTCGGACGAATACGCCTACGAGCAGTACTTC. V gene TRBV19 combines with J gene TRBJ2-7; no clear D. The length of the CDR3 is 13 residues. The ends were cut back, 11 bases at V and 2 bases at J, with 16 bases in the middle. Germline V gene sequence: CDR1 LNHDA, CDR2 SQIVND (reference sequence). The whole variable domain, remainder taken from reference TRBV19 and TRBJ2-7, is DGGITQSPKYLFRKEGQNVTLSCEQNLNHDAMYWYRQDPGQGLRLIYYSQIVNDFQKGDIAEGYSVSREKKESFPLTVTSAQKNPTAFYLCASSDEYAYEQYFGPGTRLTVT.

The gene calls are TRBV7-9 and TRBJ2-7, with a possible D match to TRBD2 (6 bases). Germline-derived CDR1 and CDR2 are SEHNR and FQNEAQ (reference sequence). The V and J ends lost 1 base and 5 bases respectively, with 12 bases between them. The CDR3 is 14 residues long. CDR3 DNA sequence: TGTGCCAGCAGCTTAGAATCCGGAGGGGACGAGCAGTACTTC. As protein: CASSLESGGDEQYF. The whole variable domain, filled in from reference TRBV7-9 and TRBJ2-7, reads DTGVSQNPRHKITKRGQNVTFRCDPISEHNRLYWYRQTLGQGPEFLTYFQNEAQLEKSRLLSDRFSAERPKGSFSTLEIQRTEQGDSAMYLCASSLESGGDEQYFGPGTRLTVT.